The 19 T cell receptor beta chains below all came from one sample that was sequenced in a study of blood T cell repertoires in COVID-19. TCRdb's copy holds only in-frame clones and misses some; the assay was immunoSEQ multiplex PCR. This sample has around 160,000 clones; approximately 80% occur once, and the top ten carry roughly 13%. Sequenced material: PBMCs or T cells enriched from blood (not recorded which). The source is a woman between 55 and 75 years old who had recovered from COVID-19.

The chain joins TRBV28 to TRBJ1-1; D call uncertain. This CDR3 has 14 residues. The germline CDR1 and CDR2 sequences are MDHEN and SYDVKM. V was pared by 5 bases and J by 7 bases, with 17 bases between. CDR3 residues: CASSPPTHIGEAFF. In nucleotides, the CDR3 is TGTGCCAGCAGTCCTCCTACGCATATTGGTGAAGCTTTCTTT.

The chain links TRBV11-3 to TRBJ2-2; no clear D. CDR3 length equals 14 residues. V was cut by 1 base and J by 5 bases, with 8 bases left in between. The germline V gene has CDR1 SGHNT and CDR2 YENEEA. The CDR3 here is CASSLGTRTGELFF. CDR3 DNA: TGTGCCAGCAGCTTAGGTACGAGGACCGGGGAGCTGTTTTTT.

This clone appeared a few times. The CDR3 reads CASSRQTGEETQYF. Written as DNA, the CDR3 is TGCGCCAGCAGCCGACAAACAGGGGAAGAGACCCAGTACTTC. The chain recombines TRBV4-1 with TRBJ2-5; TRBD1 matches at 7 bases. This CDR3 comprises 14 residues. Germline trimming cut 4 bases from V and 3 bases from J; bases unmatched to any gene: 5. Germline V CDR1 and CDR2: MGHRA, YSYEKL.

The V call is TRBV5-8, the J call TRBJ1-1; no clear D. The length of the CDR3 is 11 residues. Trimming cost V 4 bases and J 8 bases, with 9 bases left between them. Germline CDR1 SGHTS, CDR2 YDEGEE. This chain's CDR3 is CASSRTGEAFF. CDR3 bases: TGTGCCAGCAGCCGAACGGGGGAAGCTTTCTTT. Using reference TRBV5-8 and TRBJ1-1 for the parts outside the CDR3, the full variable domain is EAGVTQSPTHLIKTRGQQATLRCSPISGHTSVYWYQQALGLGLQFLLWYDEGEERNRGNFPPRFSGRQFPNYSSELNVNALELEDSALYLCASSRTGEAFFGQGTRLTVV.

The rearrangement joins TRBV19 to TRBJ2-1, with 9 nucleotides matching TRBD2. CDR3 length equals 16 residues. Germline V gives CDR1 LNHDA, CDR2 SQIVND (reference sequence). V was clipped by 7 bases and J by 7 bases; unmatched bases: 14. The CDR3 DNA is TGTGCCAGTACCGCGCGTCATAGCGGGAGTGGTAATGAGCAGTTCTTC. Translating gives CASTARHSGSGNEQFF.

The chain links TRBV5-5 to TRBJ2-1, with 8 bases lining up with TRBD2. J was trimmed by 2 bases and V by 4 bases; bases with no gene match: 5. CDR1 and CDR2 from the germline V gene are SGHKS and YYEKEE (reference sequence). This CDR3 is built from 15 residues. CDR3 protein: CASSRLASTYNEQFF. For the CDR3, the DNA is TGTGCCAGCAGCCGACTAGCGTCTACCTACAATGAGCAGTTCTTC.

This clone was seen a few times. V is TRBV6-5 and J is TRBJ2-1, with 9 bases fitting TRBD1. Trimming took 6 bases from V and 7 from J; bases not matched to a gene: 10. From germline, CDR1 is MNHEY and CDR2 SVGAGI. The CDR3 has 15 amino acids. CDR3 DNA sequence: TGTGCCAGCAGCGCTGAACAGGGGGCTTGGAATGAGCAGTTCTTC. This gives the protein CASSAEQGAWNEQFF.

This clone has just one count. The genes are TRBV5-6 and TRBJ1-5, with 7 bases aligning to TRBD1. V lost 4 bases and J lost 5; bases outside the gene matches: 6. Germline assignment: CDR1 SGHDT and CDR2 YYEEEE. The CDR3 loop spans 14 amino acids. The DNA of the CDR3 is TGTGCCAGCAGCACCTTGACAGGGTATCAGCCCCAGCATTTT. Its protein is CASSTLTGYQPQHF.

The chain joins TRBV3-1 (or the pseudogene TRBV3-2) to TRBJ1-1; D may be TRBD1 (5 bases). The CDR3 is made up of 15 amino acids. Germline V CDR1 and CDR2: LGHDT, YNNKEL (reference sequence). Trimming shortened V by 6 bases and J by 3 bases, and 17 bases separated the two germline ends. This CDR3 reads CASRPFTGSHTEAFF. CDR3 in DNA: TGTGCCAGCAGACCCTTTACAGGATCTCACACTGAAGCTTTCTTT.

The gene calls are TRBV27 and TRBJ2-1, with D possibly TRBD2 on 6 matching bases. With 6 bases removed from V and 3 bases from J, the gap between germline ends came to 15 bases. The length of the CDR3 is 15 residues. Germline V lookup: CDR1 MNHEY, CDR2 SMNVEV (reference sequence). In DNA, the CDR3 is TGTGCCAGCAGACCTACTAGCTGGAGCTACAATGAGCAGTTCTTC. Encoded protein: CASRPTSWSYNEQFF.

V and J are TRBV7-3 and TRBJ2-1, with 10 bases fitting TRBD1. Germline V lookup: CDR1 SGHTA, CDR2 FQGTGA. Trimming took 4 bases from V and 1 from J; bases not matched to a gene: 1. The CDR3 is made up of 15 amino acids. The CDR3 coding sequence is TGTGCCAGCAGCTGGACAGGGGGTTCCTACAATGAGCAGTTCTTC. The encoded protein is CASSWTGGSYNEQFF.

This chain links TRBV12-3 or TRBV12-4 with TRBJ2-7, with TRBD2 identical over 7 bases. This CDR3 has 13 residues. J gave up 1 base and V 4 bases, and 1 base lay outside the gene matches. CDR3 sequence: CASSWGGSYEQYF. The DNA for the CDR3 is TGTGCCAGCAGTTGGGGGGGATCCTACGAGCAGTACTTC.

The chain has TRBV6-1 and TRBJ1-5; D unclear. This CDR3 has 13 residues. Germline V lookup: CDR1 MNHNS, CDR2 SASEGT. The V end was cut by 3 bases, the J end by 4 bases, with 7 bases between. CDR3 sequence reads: CASSDGWNQPQHF. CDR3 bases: TGTGCCAGCAGTGACGGGTGGAATCAGCCCCAGCATTTT.

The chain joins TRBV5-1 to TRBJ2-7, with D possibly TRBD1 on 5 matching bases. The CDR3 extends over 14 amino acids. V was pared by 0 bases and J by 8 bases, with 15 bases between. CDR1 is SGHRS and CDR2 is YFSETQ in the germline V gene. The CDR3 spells CASSLDVDSYKQYF. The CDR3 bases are TGCGCCAGCAGCTTGGACGTCGACAGTTACAAGCAGTACTTC.

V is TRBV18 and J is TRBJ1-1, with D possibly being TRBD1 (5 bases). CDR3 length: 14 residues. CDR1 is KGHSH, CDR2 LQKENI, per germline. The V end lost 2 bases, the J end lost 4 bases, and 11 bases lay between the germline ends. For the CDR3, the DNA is TGTGCCAGCTCACCAGGGGCCCAGGGCACTGAAGCTTTCTTT. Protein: CASSPGAQGTEAFF.

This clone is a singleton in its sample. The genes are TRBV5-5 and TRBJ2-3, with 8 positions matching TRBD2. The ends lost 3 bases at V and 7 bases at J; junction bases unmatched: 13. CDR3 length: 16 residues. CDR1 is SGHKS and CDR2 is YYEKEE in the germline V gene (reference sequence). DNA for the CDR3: TGTGCCAGCAGCTCCTTTGGAGCGGGAGACACGAATACGCAGTATTTT. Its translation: CASSSFGAGDTNTQYF.

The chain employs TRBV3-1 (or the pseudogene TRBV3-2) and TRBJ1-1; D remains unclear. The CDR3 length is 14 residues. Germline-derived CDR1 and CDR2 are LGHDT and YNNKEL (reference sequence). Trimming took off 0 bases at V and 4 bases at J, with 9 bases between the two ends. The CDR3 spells CASSQDWSGTEAFF. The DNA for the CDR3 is TGTGCCAGCAGCCAAGATTGGTCAGGCACTGAAGCTTTCTTT.

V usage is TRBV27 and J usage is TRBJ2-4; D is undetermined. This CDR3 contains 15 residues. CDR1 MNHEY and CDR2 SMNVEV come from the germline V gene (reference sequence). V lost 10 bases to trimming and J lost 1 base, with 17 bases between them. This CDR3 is CAMGRGRLAKNIQYF. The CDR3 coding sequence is TGTGCCATGGGTCGCGGCCGACTCGCCAAAAACATTCAGTACTTC.

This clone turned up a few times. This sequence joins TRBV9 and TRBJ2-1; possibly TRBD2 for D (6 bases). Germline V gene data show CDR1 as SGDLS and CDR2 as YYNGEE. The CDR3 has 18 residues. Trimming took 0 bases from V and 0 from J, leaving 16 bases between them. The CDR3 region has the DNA TGTGCCAGCAGCGTAGCAATTAGCGGCGGGATCTCCTACAATGAGCAGTTCTTC. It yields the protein CASSVAISGGISYNEQFF.